This entry concerns a single TCR beta chain. Only CD45RO-negative cells positively selected for CCR7 counted as naive CD8 cells, so terminally differentiated effector memory CD45RA+ cells were excluded. The donor population consisted of healthy HIV-negative adults with no recent acute infections or vaccinations. Here immunoSEQ multiplex PCR was the method, and the copy in TCRdb shows in-frame clones only, minus some. The table lists 600,000 or so clones, about 95% of them singletons. This entry belongs to a study of shared clonotypes between healthy human individuals. Material: naive CD8+ T cells sorted from blood. The source is a woman aged 25 to 39 in good health.

DNA for the CDR3: TGTGCCACCCAGACAGGCCGCATGAACACTGAAGCTTTCTTT. This translates into CATQTGRMNTEAFF. This sequence joins TRBV6-5 and TRBJ1-1; possibly TRBD1 for D (6 bases). There are 14 residues in the CDR3. CDR1 MNHEY and CDR2 SVGAGI come from the germline V gene. Trimming stripped 10 bases from V and 0 bases from J, with 15 bases between.